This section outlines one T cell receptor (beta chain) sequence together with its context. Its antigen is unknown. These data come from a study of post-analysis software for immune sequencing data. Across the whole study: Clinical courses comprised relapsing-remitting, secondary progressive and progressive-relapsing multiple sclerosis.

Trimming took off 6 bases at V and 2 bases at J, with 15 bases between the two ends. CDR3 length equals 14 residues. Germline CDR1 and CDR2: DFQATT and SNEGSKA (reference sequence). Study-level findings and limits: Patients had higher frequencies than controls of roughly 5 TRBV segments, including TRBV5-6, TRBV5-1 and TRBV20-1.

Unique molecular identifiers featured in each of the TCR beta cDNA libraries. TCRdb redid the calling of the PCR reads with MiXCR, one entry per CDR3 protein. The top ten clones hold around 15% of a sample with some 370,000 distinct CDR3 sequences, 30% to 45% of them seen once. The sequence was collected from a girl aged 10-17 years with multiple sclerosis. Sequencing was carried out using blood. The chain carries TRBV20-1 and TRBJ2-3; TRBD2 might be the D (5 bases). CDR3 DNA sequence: TGCAGTGCCCTGGCGGGTCGGAACACAGATACGCAGTATTTT. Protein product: CSALAGRNTDTQYF.